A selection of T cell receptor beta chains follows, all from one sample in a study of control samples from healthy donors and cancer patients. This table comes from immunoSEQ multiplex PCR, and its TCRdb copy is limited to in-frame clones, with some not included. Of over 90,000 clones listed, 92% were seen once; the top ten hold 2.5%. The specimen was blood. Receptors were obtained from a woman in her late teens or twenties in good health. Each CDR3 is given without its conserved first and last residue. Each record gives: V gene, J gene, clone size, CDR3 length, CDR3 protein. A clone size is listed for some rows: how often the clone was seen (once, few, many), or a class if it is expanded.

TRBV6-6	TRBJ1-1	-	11	ASFWAMNTEAF
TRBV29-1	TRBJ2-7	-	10	SVLTGPYEQY
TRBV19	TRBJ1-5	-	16	ASSIGGGAGPSNQPQH
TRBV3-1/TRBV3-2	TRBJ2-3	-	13	ASSQEETSTDTQY
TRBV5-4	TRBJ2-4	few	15	ASSLAPSGRVGNIQY
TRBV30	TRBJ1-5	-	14	AWSARGGSAHQPQH
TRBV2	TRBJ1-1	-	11	ASKQGRDTEAF
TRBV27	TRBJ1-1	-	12	ASSSLPPNTEAF
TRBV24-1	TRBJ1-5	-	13	ATSDTTGENQPQH
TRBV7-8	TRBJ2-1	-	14	ASSRGAAGGPNEQF
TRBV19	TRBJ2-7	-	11	ASSFGQGYEQY
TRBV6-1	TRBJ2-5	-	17	ASSEARRLAGGPWETQY
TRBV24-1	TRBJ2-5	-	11	ATSDTGFETQY
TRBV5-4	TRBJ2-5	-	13	ASSLGGQGQETQY
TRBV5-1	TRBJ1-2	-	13	ASRLPGQSNYGYT
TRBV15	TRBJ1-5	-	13	ATSREGTYNQPQH
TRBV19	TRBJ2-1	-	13	ASRSAGTLGNEQF
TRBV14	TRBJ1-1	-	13	ASSSLPGADTEAF
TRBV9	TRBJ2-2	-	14	ASSTRTGGGTGELF
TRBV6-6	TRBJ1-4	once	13	ASTQAGIAGEKLF
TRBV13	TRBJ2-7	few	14	ASSLGLAVPSYEQY
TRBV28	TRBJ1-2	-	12	ASSPIQGNYGYT
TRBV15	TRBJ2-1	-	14	ATSPRGGISYNEQF
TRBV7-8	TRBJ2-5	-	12	ASSLAGSEETQY
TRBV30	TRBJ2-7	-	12	AWRVAGGSYEQY
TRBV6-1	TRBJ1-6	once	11	ASAGGVGSPLH
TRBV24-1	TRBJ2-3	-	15	ATSDLPRLASHYTQY
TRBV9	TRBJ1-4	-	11	ASSAGQGEKLF
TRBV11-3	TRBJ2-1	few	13	ASSFGLGIPNEQF
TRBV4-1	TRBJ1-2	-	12	ASSQAWGADGYT
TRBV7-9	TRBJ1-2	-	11	ASSLGGSYGYT
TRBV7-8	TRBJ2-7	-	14	ASSFRGTGSSYEQY
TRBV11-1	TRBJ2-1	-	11	ASSLSTGRAQF
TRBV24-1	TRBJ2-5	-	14	ATSAAAGGGEETQY
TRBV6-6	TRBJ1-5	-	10	ASSYSRGPQH
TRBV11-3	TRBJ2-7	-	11	ASRSRQGYEQY
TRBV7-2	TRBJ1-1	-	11	ASSWAPGTEAF
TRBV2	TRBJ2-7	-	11	ASSDGSRYEQY
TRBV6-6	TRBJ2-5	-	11	ASLLPQKETQY
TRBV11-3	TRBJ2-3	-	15	ASSSRSGRVGTDTQY
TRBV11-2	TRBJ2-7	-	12	ASSLYDSVYEQY
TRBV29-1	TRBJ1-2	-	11	SVEDKANYGYT
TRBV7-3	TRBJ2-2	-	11	ASSGPGAGELF
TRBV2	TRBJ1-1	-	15	ASTQGSGHPRNTEAF
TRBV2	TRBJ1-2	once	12	ASRPLWGNYGYT
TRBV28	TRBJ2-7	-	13	ASSLLPRGKYEQY
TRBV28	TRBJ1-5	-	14	ASSPHLTDSNQPQH
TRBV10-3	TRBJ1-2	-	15	ATNWGPTLSSNYGYT
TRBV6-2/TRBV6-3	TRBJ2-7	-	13	ASSEPNLESDEQY
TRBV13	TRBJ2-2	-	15	ASVLAGGPANTGELF
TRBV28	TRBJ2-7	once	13	ASSLWVVTSYEQY
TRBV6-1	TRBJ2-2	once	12	ASSDDPSTGELF